This T cell receptor beta chain was documented in a study of CD8 T cells in ankylosing spondylitis. Each TCR beta library was made by quantitative 5'-RACE that incorporated molecular barcodes. Using its own MiXCR run on the 5' RACE reads, TCRdb lists one record per CDR3 protein. The table shows around 490,000 distinct CDR3 sequences, with about 5.7% occurring only once. The germline V and J ends were trimmed by 3 bases and 3 bases, with 9 bases remaining between them. CDR3 length equals 13 residues. Per germline, CDR1 SEHNR and CDR2 FQNEAQ (reference sequence). Overall study results and limits: A TCR beta motif of several highly homologous variants appeared characteristic of ankylosing spondylitis blood. Earlier literature documents some of the motif variants in reactive arthritis synovial fluid and blood. Disease-linked clones proved CD8+ and comparatively uncommon in peripheral blood. Significant enrichment of disease-linked clones was reportedly seen in matched ankylosing spondylitis synovial fluid.

The table lists this clonotype with many counts. Its antigen is currently unknown. Sequencing was carried out using blood, either unsorted or a sorted T cell fraction (not recorded which). The V and J genes are TRBV7-9 and TRBJ2-7; no reliable D call. The sequence was collected from a male donor with ankylosing spondylitis. The CDR3 here is CASSFQERYEQYF. CDR3 coding DNA: TGTGCCAGCAGCTTTCAGGAGCGCTACGAGCAGTACTTC.